A single sample is the source of the 30 T cell receptor beta chains below, sequenced in a study of CD8+CD57+ T cells in acquired aplastic anemia. CDR3 and TCR beta VDJ profiling relied on genomic DNA as the template. Each CDR3 protein gets one entry after TCRdb re-called the reads with MiXCR. The table shows around 170,000 distinct CDR3 sequences, with roughly 63% occurring only once. Sequencing was done on a sample of sorted CD4+, CD8+, or CD8+CD57+ T cells (not recorded which) from PBMCs. The receptors shown here come from a human donor in good health.

The chain has TRBV5-1 and TRBJ2-1; TRBD2 might be the D (6 bases). The CDR3 runs 15 residues. CDR1 and CDR2 (germline): SGHRS, YFSETQ. V was clipped by 0 bases and J by 0 bases, with 7 bases between them. DNA for the CDR3: TGCGCCAGCAGCTTGGACGGGAGCTCCTACAATGAGCAGTTCTTC. This gives the protein CASSLDGSSYNEQFF.

The chain combines TRBV7-8 with TRBJ2-3; D gene ambiguous. Germline V lookup: CDR1 SGHVS, CDR2 FQNEAQ. CDR3 length equals 15 residues. V was clipped by 4 bases and J by 2 bases, with 13 bases between them. DNA of the CDR3: TGTGCCAGCAGCTCGGGTAGGGTCCTCACAGATACGCAGTATTTT. It translates to CASSSGRVLTDTQYF.

This clonotype has a handful of counts. V and J are TRBV15 and TRBJ2-1; 8 bases are a match to TRBD1. This CDR3 is built from 13 residues. The J segment lost 8 bases and the V segment lost 8 bases, leaving 8 bases of the junction unmatched. The germline gives CDR1 LNHNV, CDR2 YYDKDF (reference sequence). Here the CDR3 reads CATGTGSFDEQFF. The CDR3 DNA reads TGTGCCACCGGGACAGGATCGTTCGATGAGCAGTTCTTC.

This clonotype was counted between two and nine times. It may be a read error: a sequence one base away is much more abundant. The chain carries TRBV15 and TRBJ2-7; 10 bases map to TRBD1. The germline V gene encodes CDR1 LNHNV and CDR2 YYDKDF (reference sequence). This CDR3 has 14 residues. CDR3 loop: CATGRGQGTYEQYF. CDR3 coding DNA: TGTGCCACCGGCAGGGGACAGGGGACTTACGAGCAGTACTTC.

J is TRBJ1-2 and V is TRBV30, with 7 bases identical to TRBD1. After removal of 4 bases from V and 4 bases from J, the junction contained 9 bases not matched to a gene. Looked up from germline, CDR1 is GTSNPN and CDR2 is SVGIG (reference sequence). The CDR3 extends over 14 amino acids. The CDR3 coding sequence is TGTGCCTGGATTCGGACAGGTTGGAGCTATGGCTACACCTTC. Protein product: CAWIRTGWSYGYTF.

This clonotype was recorded many times. The chain employs TRBV9 and TRBJ2-1; TRBD2 aligns across 7 bases. This CDR3 comprises 15 residues. V was clipped by 3 bases and J by 9 bases; unmatched bases: 12. The germline gives CDR1 SGDLS, CDR2 YYNGEE. The CDR3 nucleotides are TGTGCCAGCAGCGGGGATCGGCTGGGGGGGATTGAGCAGTTCTTC. Protein sequence: CASSGDRLGGIEQFF.

The V gene is TRBV7-9, the J gene TRBJ2-3; TRBD2 matches at 8 bases. The CDR3 sequence is 17 residues long. CDR1 and CDR2 from the germline V gene are SEHNR and FQNEAQ (reference sequence). V shed 4 bases, J shed 5 bases, and the junction held 14 bases outside the gene matches. CDR3 DNA: TGTGCCAGCAGCTCCCTTACGGGGGGGCCAATATTAGATACGCAGTATTTT. Translating gives CASSSLTGGPILDTQYF. The variable domain in full, completed from reference TRBV7-9 and TRBJ2-3, reads DTGVSQNPRHKITKRGQNVTFRCDPISEHNRLYWYRQTLGQGPEFLTYFQNEAQLEKSRLLSDRFSAERPKGSFSTLEIQRTEQGDSAMYLCASSSLTGGPILDTQYFGPGTRLTVL.

The chain is built from TRBV7-8 and TRBJ1-1; D gene ambiguous. V gave up 5 bases and J gave up 0 bases, with 7 bases separating them. The CDR3 runs to 13 residues. CDR1 and CDR2 (germline): SGHVS, FQNEAQ. The CDR3 protein is CASSRNMNTEAFF. The CDR3 DNA reads TGTGCCAGCAGCCGAAACATGAACACTGAAGCTTTCTTT.

In its sample, this clonotype was seen many times. V is TRBV2 and J is TRBJ1-2, with D unclear. The CDR3 spans 15 residues. Germline V CDR1 and CDR2: SNHLY, FYNNEI. Trimming left V 5 bases short and J 3 bases short, with 16 bases between. The CDR3 nucleotides are TGTGCCAGCAGTTCCGCCACCTCCAACTACTATGGCTACACCTTC. As protein: CASSSATSNYYGYTF.

This clonotype was seen ten or more times. Since a much larger clone is just one base distant, this may be a read error. The genes are TRBV11-2 and TRBJ2-2; no reliable D call. V lost 0 bases, J lost 1 base, and 0 bases lay in between. The length of the CDR3 is 13 residues. Germline values: CDR1 SGHAT, CDR2 FQNNGV. Here the CDR3 DNA reads TGTGCCAGCAGCTTAGAGAACACCGGGGAGCTGTTTTTT. Protein: CASSLENTGELFF.

This chain joins TRBV20-1 and TRBJ2-2, with 11 nucleotides matching TRBD1. Trimming took 2 bases from V and 4 from J; bases not matched to a gene: 6. CDR1 and CDR2 (germline): DFQATT, SNEGSKA (reference sequence). This CDR3 comprises 16 residues. The CDR3 reads CSARPIGQGATGELFF. CDR3 coding DNA: TGCAGTGCTAGACCTATTGGACAGGGGGCCACCGGGGAGCTGTTTTTT.

This clonotype was seen a handful of times. CDR3 region: CASSLAKNTGELFF. The CDR3 coding sequence is TGCGCCAGCAGCTTGGCCAAGAACACCGGGGAGCTGTTTTTT. The chain uses TRBV5-1 and TRBJ2-2; D gene unclear. CDR1 is SGHRS and CDR2 is YFSETQ in the germline V gene. Trimming cost V 0 bases and J 1 base, with 4 bases left between them. The CDR3 is 14 residues long.

A few counts support this clonotype. This chain links TRBV5-5 with TRBJ2-4; D not resolved. With 4 bases removed from V and 9 bases from J, the gap between germline ends came to 11 bases. The CDR3 extends over 12 amino acids. Germline V gene lookup returns CDR1 SGHKS and CDR2 YYEKEE (reference sequence). The CDR3 bases are TGTGCCAGCAGCGGGCAGTCGGGCATTCAGTACTTC. Amino acid sequence: CASSGQSGIQYF.

J is TRBJ1-2 and V is TRBV6-1; D may be TRBD1 (5 bases). CDR1 is MNHNS and CDR2 is SASEGT in the germline V gene. The CDR3 length is 13 residues. Trimming pared 4 bases from V and 8 bases from J, leaving 14 bases between. DNA of the CDR3: TGTGCCAGCAGTGCTCAGGGCCGCTTAGGCTACACCTTC. Protein product: CASSAQGRLGYTF.

This clonotype was observed at least ten times. The chain uses TRBV13 and TRBJ1-2; no clear D. The V end was cut by 5 bases, the J end by 0 bases, with 13 bases between. Germline V gene lookup returns CDR1 PRHDT and CDR2 FYEKMQ (reference sequence). CDR3 length: 15 residues. DNA for the CDR3: TGTGCCAGCAGCATACAGACGGGAGCTAACTATGGCTACACCTTC. Its translation: CASSIQTGANYGYTF.

This chain joins TRBV29-1 and TRBJ1-2; 9 bases map to TRBD1. Germline assignment: CDR1 SQVTM and CDR2 ANQGSEA. V trimming: 7 bases; J trimming: 6 bases; junction bases outside the gene matches: 3. This CDR3 is 11 amino acids long. The CDR3 loop is CSAGDRDGYTF. CDR3 bases: TGCAGCGCTGGGGACAGGGATGGCTACACCTTC.

This clonotype appeared once. The rearrangement uses TRBV2 and TRBJ2-7; D is perhaps TRBD2 (5 bases). CDR1 and CDR2 from the germline V gene are SNHLY and FYNNEI. Trimming left V 3 bases short and J 7 bases short, with 13 bases between. The CDR3 has 13 amino acids. The CDR3 DNA follows: TGTGCCAGCAGTGATGACGGGGTGGGGGAGCAGTACTTC. The encoded protein is CASSDDGVGEQYF.

The genes are TRBV14 and TRBJ1-5; D might be TRBD1 (6 bases). Germline V CDR1 and CDR2: SGHDN, FVKESK. This CDR3 spans 18 amino acids. Trimming stripped 2 bases from V and 7 bases from J, with 24 bases between. The CDR3 coding sequence is TGTGCCAGCAGCCAAATTCATCGTGCGAAGGGGGTAAGGCAGCCCCAGCATTTT. Its translation is CASSQIHRAKGVRQPQHF.

This rearrangement joins TRBV7-8 to TRBJ1-2; D gene ambiguous. V was shortened by 3 bases and J by 8 bases, with 13 bases between the two germline ends. CDR3 length: 13 residues. Looked up from germline, CDR1 is SGHVS and CDR2 is FQNEAQ. In DNA, the CDR3 is TGTGCCAGCAGCTTCGGAGGTACCGGGGGCTACACCTTC. Translated, it gives CASSFGGTGGYTF.

V and J are TRBV11-2 and TRBJ1-4; D is uncertain. The CDR3 is made up of 15 amino acids. V was pared by 1 base and J by 0 bases, with 6 bases between. Germline V CDR1 and CDR2: SGHAT, FQNNGV. The CDR3 DNA reads as TGTGCCAGCAGCTTAGTGTATGCAACTAATGAAAAACTGTTTTTT. Protein product: CASSLVYATNEKLFF.

The chain combines TRBV24-1 with TRBJ2-5; possibly TRBD1 or TRBD2 for D (5 bases each). The length of the CDR3 is 16 residues. Per the germline V gene, CDR1 is KGHDR and CDR2 is SFDVKD. V was pared by 5 bases and J by 2 bases, with 17 bases between. The CDR3 loop reads CATSVGASSRQETQYF. The DNA of the CDR3 is TGTGCCACCAGTGTAGGGGCTTCTAGCAGACAAGAGACCCAGTACTTC.

The chain joins TRBV5-1 to TRBJ2-1; the D gene could be TRBD1 or TRBD2 (6 bases each). V was trimmed by 0 bases and J by 1 base, leaving 8 bases between them. Germline V CDR1 and CDR2: SGHRS, YFSETQ. The CDR3 is made up of 15 amino acids. The CDR3 DNA sequence: TGCGCCAGCAGCTTGGGGGGGGCGTCCTACAATGAGCAGTTCTTC. This sequence encodes CASSLGGASYNEQFF.

This clonotype was seen repeatedly, ten times or more. The chain carries TRBV24-1 and TRBJ2-1; 7 positions agree with TRBD2. The CDR3 extends over 15 amino acids. The germline CDR1 and CDR2 sequences are KGHDR and SFDVKD. V shed 2 bases, J shed 3 bases, and the junction held 3 bases outside the gene matches. CDR3 in amino acids: CATSDYGGSYNEQFF. CDR3 in DNA: TGTGCCACCAGTGATTACGGGGGGAGCTACAATGAGCAGTTCTTC.

V is TRBV2 and J is TRBJ2-7; 16 positions match TRBD2. Germline V CDR1 and CDR2: SNHLY, FYNNEI. The CDR3 length is 17 residues. Trimming cost V 7 bases and J 1 base; bases outside gene matches: 7. The CDR3 bases are TGTGCCAGCACCGCCGGGACTAGCGGGAGGGCTTCCTACGAGCAGTACTTC. Its protein product is CASTAGTSGRASYEQYF.

The chain couples TRBV5-1 to TRBJ2-7; D ambiguous. Germline CDR1 SGHRS, CDR2 YFSETQ. Trimming removed 3 bases at V and 7 bases at J, with 17 bases between. This CDR3 spans 14 amino acids. The CDR3 nucleotides read TGCGCCAGCAGCTCGACCGGGCGGCCTTGGGAGCAGTACTTC. This sequence encodes CASSSTGRPWEQYF.

This chain joins TRBV2 and TRBJ2-7, with D possibly matching TRBD1 (5 bases). In germline, CDR1 is SNHLY, CDR2 FYNNEI. Trimming shortened V by 4 bases and J by 1 base, and 11 bases separated the two germline ends. This CDR3 comprises 14 residues. CDR3 loop: CASSGEDSSYEQYF. CDR3 coding DNA: TGTGCCAGCAGTGGGGAAGACAGTTCCTACGAGCAGTACTTC.

This clonotype was observed at least ten times. The chain couples TRBV29-1 to TRBJ2-1; no clear D. In germline, CDR1 is SQVTM, CDR2 ANQGSEA. This CDR3 comprises 13 residues. V was cut by 0 bases and J by 6 bases, with 9 bases left in between. In DNA, the CDR3 is TGCAGCGTTGAAGATGCTGGGGTCAATGAGCAGTTCTTC. It translates to CSVEDAGVNEQFF.

This clonotype occurred many times. This sequence joins TRBV2 and TRBJ2-1; TRBD2 might be the D (7 bases). The germline V gene has CDR1 SNHLY and CDR2 FYNNEI. This CDR3 contains 13 residues. Trimming removed 4 bases at V and 5 bases at J, with 9 bases between. The CDR3 bases are TGTGCCAGCAGTGGGCGGGGGCACAATGAGCAGTTCTTC. Translated, it gives CASSGRGHNEQFF.

The genes are TRBV25-1 and TRBJ2-1; 7 bases fit TRBD1. Unmatched junction bases numbered 13, after V lost 1 base and J lost 7 bases. Germline-derived CDR1 and CDR2 are MGHDK and SYGVNS. This CDR3 is built from 17 residues. CDR3 sequence reads: CASSESQGVETLNEQFF. The CDR3 DNA sequence: TGTGCCAGCAGTGAATCTCAGGGGGTAGAAACGTTAAATGAGCAGTTCTTC.

This clonotype was seen only once. Relative to the germline gene, one junction end is altered; a read error may explain this. The gene calls are TRBV7-3 and TRBJ2-2, with 9 bases identical to TRBD1. The CDR3 has 11 residues. Germline values: CDR1 SGHTA, CDR2 FQGTGA. The CDR3 loop is CADRGYRGAVF. As DNA, the CDR3 is TGTGCCGACAGGGGGTACCGGGGAGCTGTTTTT.